This passage covers 10 T cell receptor beta chains from one sample sequenced in a study of T-cell memory formation after mild COVID-19. TCRdb passed the 5' RACE reads through MiXCR, listing each CDR3 protein once. The sample consists of around 340,000 distinct CDR3 sequences, around a fifth of them appearing once. Source material: PBMCs or a T cell subset sorted from them (not recorded which). The receptors shown here come from an adult woman who had mild COVID-19 (a few samples of this study predate the infection). Cell type and time point are not known.

J is TRBJ2-3 and V is TRBV4-2; D may be TRBD2 (5 bases). Deletions cut 0 bases from V and 2 bases from J, with 12 bases between. This CDR3 is 16 amino acids long. Germline V lookup: CDR1 LGHNA, CDR2 YNFKEQ. Here the CDR3 DNA reads TGTGCCAGCAGCCAAGATCCGGGAACCTACACAGATACGCAGTATTTT. As protein: CASSQDPGTYTDTQYF.

The CDR3 loop is CAISGKSNRGNEQFF. The DNA of the CDR3 is TGTGCCATCAGTGGGAAATCAAACCGGGGGAATGAGCAGTTCTTC. V gene TRBV10-3 combines with J gene TRBJ2-1; D is perhaps TRBD2 (6 bases). The CDR3 is 15 residues long. In germline, CDR1 is ENHRY, CDR2 SYGVKD. V lost 4 bases to trimming and J lost 7 bases, with 17 bases between them.

The sample holds a few counts of this clonotype. This sequence joins TRBV6-2 or TRBV6-3 and TRBJ2-7; TRBD1 aligns across 9 bases. V lost 5 bases to trimming and J lost 5 bases; unmatched junction nucleotides: 7. This CDR3 is 14 amino acids long. Looked up from germline, CDR1 is MNHEY and CDR2 is SVGEGT. CDR3 DNA sequence: TGTGCCAGCAGTACCCCTAGGACAGGGGACGAGCAGTACTTC. It translates to CASSTPRTGDEQYF.

This clonotype was detected only a few times. V gene TRBV12-3 or TRBV12-4 combines with J gene TRBJ1-1, with a tentative D call TRBD1 (6 bases). Trimming shortened V by 8 bases and J by 11 bases, and 21 bases separated the two germline ends. CDR3 length equals 13 residues. This chain's CDR3 is CASGIRGVEWAFF. CDR3 DNA: TGTGCCAGCGGGATCAGGGGTGTTGAGTGGGCTTTCTTT.

The CDR3: CASSTRDRGIYEQYF. For the CDR3, the DNA is TGTGCCAGTAGTACTCGGGACAGGGGGATCTACGAGCAGTACTTC. The chain couples TRBV19 to TRBJ2-7; TRBD1 matches 11 bases. Trimming took 4 bases from V and 3 from J; bases not matched to a gene: 5. This CDR3 is built from 15 residues. From germline, CDR1 is LNHDA and CDR2 SQIVND (reference sequence).

The rearrangement joins TRBV7-6 to TRBJ2-7; perhaps TRBD1 as D (6 bases). Trimming cost V 1 base and J 3 bases, with 13 bases left between them. CDR1 is SGHVS, CDR2 FNYEAQ, per germline. This CDR3 contains 15 residues. This CDR3 is CASSLGAGDGYEQYF. CDR3 bases: TGTGCCAGCAGCTTAGGAGCAGGGGACGGCTACGAGCAGTACTTC.

V usage is TRBV29-1 and J usage is TRBJ1-2; D is perhaps TRBD1 (5 bases). V lost 7 bases and J lost 8, with 17 bases in between. The CDR3 runs to 12 residues. The germline V gene encodes CDR1 SQVTM and CDR2 ANQGSEA. CDR3 in amino acids: CSGAGTGNGYTF. CDR3 DNA sequence: TGCAGCGGGGCCGGGACGGGGAACGGCTACACCTTC.

The chain links TRBV5-1 to TRBJ2-3; D tentatively fits TRBD1 or TRBD2 (6 bases each). In germline, CDR1 is SGHRS, CDR2 YFSETQ. The CDR3 runs to 15 residues. V lost 4 bases, J lost 4 bases, and 16 bases lay in between. The CDR3: CASSARRGGPDTQYF. CDR3 in DNA: TGCGCCAGCAGCGCGCGGCGTGGGGGGCCAGATACGCAGTATTTT.

This chain joins TRBV12-3 or TRBV12-4 and TRBJ2-7; the D gene is possibly TRBD1 (5 bases). This CDR3 is built from 15 residues. Trimming removed 2 bases at V and 3 bases at J, with 14 bases between. This CDR3 reads CASSLPGYNRYEQYF. The CDR3 nucleotides are TGTGCCAGCAGTTTACCAGGGTATAACCGCTACGAGCAGTACTTC.

There are a few counts of this clonotype. The chain carries TRBV6-5 and TRBJ1-1, with D uncertain. This CDR3 has 13 amino acids. Per the germline V gene, CDR1 is MNHEY and CDR2 is SVGAGI. Trimming took off 5 bases at V and 7 bases at J, with 14 bases between the two ends. The CDR3 protein is CASSPLRFDEAFF. In DNA, the CDR3 is TGTGCCAGCAGTCCCTTGCGTTTCGATGAAGCTTTCTTT.